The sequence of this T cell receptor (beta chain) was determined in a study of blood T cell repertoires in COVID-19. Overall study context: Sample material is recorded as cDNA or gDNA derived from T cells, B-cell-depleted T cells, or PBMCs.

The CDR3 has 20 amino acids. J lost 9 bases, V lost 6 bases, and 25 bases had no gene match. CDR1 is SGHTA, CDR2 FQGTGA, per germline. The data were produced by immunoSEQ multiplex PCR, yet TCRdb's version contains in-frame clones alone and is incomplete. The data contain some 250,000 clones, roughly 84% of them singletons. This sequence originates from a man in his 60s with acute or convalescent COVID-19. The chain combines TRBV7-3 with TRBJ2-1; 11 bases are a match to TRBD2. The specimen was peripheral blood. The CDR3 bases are TGTGCCAGCAGACCCTCGAAGGGCACGCCACTAGCGGGGGAAAGCGGTGAGCAGTTCTTC. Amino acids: CASRPSKGTPLAGESGEQFF.